The clone carrying this T cell receptor beta chain has at least ten counts. Antigen: not known. This record comes from a study of glioma-infiltrating T cells. The germline V gene encodes CDR1 SGHAT and CDR2 FQDESV (reference sequence). The CDR3 loop spans 15 amino acids. The V segment lost 2 bases and the J segment 5 bases; nucleotides outside the gene matches: 8. Amplification of TCR alpha and beta CDR3 regions from RNA used iRepertoire nested multiplex PCR. One-step reverse transcription and amplification started from approximately 100-400 ng of tissue mRNA or PBMC total RNA. TCRdb reprocessed the multiplex PCR reads via MiXCR and lists one record per CDR3 protein. The sample contains under 50,000 distinct CDR3 sequences, 20% to 25% of which appear only once. Findings and caveats of the study: CDR3 overlap between tissue and blood was very small. Tissue-blood divergence was below expectation in non-neoplastic patients, above in gliomas.

Sequencing used glioma tissue, nonneoplastic brain tissue, or PBMCs (not recorded which). The V gene is TRBV11-1, the J gene TRBJ1-1, with 7 bases that match TRBD1. This sequence was found in a human donor with low-grade glioma or glioblastoma, undergoing nonglioma brain surgery, or in good health (not recorded which). The CDR3 region is CASSLQGQFGTEAFF. As DNA, the CDR3 is TGTGCCAGCAGCTTACAGGGACAGTTCGGGACTGAAGCTTTCTTT.